This T cell receptor beta chain emerged from a study of blood T cell repertoires in COVID-19. Study details: Samples of COVID-19 (acute and convalescent) were obtained from the United States, Italy and Spain. From T cells, B-cell-depleted T cells, or PBMCs came the material, which was cDNA or gDNA.

Germline V lookup: CDR1 MNHEY, CDR2 SMNVEV (reference sequence). The CDR3 is made up of 13 amino acids. Between the trimmed V and J ends, which lost 9 bases and 1 base, there was a span of 12 bases. Original processing notes: The assay estimated nucleated cells by amplifying reference gene primers. Clones were sequenced by immunoSEQ multiplex PCR, and TCRdb holds only the in-frame ones, with some missing. The V and J calls and clone size are taken from that table; D and trimming were inferred from the DNA. The table records 84,000 or so clones, around 90% of them present only once. The sequencing input was peripheral blood. The gene calls are TRBV27 and TRBJ1-1; a possible D gene is TRBD1 (5 bases). This TCR came from a man in his 70s with acute or convalescent COVID-19. The CDR3 sequence: CASLTRENTEAFF. The CDR3 DNA follows: TGTGCCAGTCTCACCAGGGAGAACACTGAAGCTTTCTTT.